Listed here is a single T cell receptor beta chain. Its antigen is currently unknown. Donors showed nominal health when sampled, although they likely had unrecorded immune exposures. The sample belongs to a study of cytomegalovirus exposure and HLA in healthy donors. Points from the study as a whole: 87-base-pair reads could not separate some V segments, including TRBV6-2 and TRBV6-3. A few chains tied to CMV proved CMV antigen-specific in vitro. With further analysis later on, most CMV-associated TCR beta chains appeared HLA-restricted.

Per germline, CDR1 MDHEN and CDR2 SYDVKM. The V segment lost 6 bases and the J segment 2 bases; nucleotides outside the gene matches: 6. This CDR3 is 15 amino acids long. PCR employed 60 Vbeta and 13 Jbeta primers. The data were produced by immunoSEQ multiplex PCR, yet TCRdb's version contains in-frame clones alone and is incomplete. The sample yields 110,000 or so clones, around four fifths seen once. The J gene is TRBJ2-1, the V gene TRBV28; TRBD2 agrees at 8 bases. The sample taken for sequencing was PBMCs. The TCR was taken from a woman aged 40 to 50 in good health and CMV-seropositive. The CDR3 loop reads CASRQLAETYNEQFF. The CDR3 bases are TGTGCCAGCAGACAACTAGCGGAAACCTACAATGAGCAGTTCTTC.